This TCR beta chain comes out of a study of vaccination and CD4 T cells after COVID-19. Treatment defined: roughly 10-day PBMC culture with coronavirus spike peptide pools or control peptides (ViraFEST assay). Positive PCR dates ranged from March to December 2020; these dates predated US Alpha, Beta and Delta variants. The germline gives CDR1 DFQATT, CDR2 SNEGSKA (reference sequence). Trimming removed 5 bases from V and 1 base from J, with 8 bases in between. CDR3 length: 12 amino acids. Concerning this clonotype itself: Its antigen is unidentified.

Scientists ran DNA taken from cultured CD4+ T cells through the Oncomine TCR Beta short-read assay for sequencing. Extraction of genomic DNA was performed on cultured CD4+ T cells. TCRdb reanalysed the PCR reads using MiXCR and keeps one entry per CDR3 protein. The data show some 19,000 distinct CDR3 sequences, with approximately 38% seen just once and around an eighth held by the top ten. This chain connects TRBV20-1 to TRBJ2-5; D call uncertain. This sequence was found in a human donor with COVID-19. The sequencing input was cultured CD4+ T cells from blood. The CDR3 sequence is CSALGLQETQYF. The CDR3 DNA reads TGCAGTGCTCTAGGGCTCCAAGAGACCCAGTACTTC.